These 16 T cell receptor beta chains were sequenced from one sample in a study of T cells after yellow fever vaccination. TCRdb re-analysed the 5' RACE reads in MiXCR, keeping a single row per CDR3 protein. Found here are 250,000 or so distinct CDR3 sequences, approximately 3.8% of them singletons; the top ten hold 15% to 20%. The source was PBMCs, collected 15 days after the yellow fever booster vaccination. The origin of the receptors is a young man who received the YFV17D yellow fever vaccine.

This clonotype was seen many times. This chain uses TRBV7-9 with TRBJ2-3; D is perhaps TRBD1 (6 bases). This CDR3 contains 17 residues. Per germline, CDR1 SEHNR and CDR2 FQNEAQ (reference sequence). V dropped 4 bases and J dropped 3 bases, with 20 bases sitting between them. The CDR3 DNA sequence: TGTGCCAGCAGCTCCCTACCGGGACAACTTCCTACAGATACGCAGTATTTT. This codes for CASSSLPGQLPTDTQYF. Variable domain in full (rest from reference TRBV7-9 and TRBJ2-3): DTGVSQNPRHKITKRGQNVTFRCDPISEHNRLYWYRQTLGQGPEFLTYFQNEAQLEKSRLLSDRFSAERPKGSFSTLEIQRTEQGDSAMYLCASSSLPGQLPTDTQYFGPGTRLTVL.

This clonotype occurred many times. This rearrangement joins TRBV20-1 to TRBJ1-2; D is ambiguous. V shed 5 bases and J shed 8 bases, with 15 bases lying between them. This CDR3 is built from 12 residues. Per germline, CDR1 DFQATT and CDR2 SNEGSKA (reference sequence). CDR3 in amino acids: CSAGVTLRGYTF. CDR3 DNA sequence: TGCAGTGCTGGCGTAACTCTACGCGGCTACACCTTC.

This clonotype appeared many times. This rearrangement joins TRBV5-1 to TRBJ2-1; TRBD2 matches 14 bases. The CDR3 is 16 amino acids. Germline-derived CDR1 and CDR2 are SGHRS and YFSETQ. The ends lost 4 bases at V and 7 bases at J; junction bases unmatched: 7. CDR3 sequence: CASSLGLAGALNEQFF. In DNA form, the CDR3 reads TGCGCCAGCAGCCTGGGACTAGCGGGGGCGCTGAATGAGCAGTTCTTC.

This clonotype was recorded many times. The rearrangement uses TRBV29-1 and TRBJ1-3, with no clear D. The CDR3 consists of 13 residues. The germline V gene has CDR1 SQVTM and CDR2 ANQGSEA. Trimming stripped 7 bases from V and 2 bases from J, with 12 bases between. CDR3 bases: TGCAGCGCCCGGCCGGGGACTGGAAACACCATATATTTT. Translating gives CSARPGTGNTIYF.

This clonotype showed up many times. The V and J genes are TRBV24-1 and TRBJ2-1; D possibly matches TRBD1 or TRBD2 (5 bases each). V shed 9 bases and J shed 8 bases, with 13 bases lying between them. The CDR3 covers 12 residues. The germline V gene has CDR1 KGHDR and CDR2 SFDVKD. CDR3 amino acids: CATGRGWDEQFF. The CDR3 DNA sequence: TGTGCCACCGGACGGGGCTGGGATGAGCAGTTCTTC.

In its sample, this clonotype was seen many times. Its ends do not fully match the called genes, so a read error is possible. CDR3 amino acids: CASSRLAGGPGF. For the CDR3, the DNA is TGTGCCAGCAGCCGACTAGCGGGGGGGCCTGGGTTC. The V gene is TRBV7-2, the J gene TRBJ2-5, with 14 bases fitting TRBD2. The CDR3 contains 12 residues. The germline gives CDR1 SGHTA, CDR2 FQGNSA.

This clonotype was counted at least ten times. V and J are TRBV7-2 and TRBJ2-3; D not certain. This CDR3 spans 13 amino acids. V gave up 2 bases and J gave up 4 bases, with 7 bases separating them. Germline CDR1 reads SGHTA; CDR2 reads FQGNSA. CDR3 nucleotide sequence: TGTGCCAGCAGCTTATTCAGTTCAGATACGCAGTATTTT. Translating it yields CASSLFSSDTQYF.

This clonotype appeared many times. The CDR3 reads CASSPGIGPGTGELFF. The CDR3 region has the DNA TGTGCCAGCAGCCCCGGGATAGGGCCCGGCACCGGGGAGCTGTTTTTT. The chain uses TRBV12-3 or TRBV12-4 and TRBJ2-2; perhaps TRBD2 as D (5 bases). V was shortened by 6 bases and J by 4 bases, with 18 bases between the two germline ends. CDR3 length: 16 amino acids.

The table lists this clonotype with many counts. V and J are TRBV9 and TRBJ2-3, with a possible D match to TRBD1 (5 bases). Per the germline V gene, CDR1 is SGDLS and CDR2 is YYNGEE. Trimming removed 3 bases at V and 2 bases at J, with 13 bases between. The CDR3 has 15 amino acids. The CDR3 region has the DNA TGTGCCAGCAGCGAAACTCAGGGTGTCACAGATACGCAGTATTTT. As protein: CASSETQGVTDTQYF.

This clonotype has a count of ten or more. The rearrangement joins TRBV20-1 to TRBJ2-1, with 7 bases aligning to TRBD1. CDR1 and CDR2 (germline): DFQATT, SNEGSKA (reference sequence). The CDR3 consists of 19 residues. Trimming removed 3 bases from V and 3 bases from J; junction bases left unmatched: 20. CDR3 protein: CSASPRDSPLTLVYNEQFF. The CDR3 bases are TGCAGTGCTAGTCCCCGGGACAGCCCTCTTACTCTAGTCTACAATGAGCAGTTCTTC.

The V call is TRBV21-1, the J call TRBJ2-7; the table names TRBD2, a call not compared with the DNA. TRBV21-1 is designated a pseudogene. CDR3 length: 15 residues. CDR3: CASSARGRVLGEQYF. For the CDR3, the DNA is TGTGCCAGCAGCGCGCGTGGGAGGGTATTAGGGGAGCAGTACTTC.

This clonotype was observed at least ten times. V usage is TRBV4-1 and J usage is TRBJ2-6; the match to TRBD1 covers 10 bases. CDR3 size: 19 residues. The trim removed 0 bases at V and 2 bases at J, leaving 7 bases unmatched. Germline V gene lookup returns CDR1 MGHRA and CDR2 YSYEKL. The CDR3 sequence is CASSQDPGQGIPGANVLTF. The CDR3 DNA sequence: TGCGCCAGCAGCCAAGATCCGGGACAGGGGATACCTGGGGCCAACGTCCTGACTTTC.

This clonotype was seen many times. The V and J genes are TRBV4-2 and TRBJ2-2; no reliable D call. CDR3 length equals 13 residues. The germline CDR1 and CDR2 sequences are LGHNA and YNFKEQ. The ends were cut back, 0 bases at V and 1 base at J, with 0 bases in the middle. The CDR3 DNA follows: TGTGCCAGCAGCCAAGAGAACACCGGGGAGCTGTTTTTT. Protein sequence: CASSQENTGELFF.

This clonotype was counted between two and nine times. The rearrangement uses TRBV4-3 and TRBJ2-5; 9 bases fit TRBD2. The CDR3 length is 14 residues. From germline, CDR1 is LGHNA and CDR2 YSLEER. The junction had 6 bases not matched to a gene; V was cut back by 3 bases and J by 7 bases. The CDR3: CASSHRLADLTQYF. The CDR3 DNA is TGCGCCAGCAGCCACCGACTAGCGGACCTGACCCAGTACTTC.

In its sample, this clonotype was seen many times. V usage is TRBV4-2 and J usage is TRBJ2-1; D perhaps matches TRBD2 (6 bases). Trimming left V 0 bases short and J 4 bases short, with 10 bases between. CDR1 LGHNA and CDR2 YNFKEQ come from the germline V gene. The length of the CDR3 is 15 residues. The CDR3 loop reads CASSQERGNYNEQFF. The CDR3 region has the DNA TGTGCCAGCAGCCAAGAACGGGGGAATTACAATGAGCAGTTCTTC.

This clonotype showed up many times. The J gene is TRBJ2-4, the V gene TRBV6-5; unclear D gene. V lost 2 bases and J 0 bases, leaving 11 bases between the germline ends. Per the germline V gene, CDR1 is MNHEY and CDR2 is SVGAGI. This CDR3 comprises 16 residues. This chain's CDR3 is CASSYALNLAKNIQYF. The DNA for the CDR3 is TGTGCCAGCAGTTACGCGCTGAATCTAGCCAAAAACATTCAGTACTTC.